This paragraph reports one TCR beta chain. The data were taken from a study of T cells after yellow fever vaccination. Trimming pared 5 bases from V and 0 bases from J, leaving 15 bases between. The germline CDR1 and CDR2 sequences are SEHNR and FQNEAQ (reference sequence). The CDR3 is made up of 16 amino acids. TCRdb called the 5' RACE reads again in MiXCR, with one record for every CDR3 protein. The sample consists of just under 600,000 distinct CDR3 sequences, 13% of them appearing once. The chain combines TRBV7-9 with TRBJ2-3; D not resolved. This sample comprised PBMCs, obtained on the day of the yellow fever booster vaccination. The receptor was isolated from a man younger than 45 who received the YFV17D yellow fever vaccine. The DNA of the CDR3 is TGTGCCAGCAGCATCCGAGAGGCTTCTAGCACAGATACGCAGTATTTT. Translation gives CASSIREASSTDTQYF.